Presented here are 21 T cell receptor beta chains from one specimen sequenced in a study of OX40 agonist ivuxolimab in advanced cancers. TCRdb's table, derived via immunoSEQ multiplex PCR, lists solely in-frame clones and lacks some. This table has about 92,000 clones, approximately 84% appearing once. The sample here was CD4+ or CD8+ T cells sorted from blood, taken in a trial of the OX40 agonist ivuxolimab. These receptors were taken from an adult with an advanced solid tumor such as melanoma, head and neck, liver or kidney cancer.

In regard to this clone: The sample carries other DNA sequences with the same CDR3. J is TRBJ1-4 and V is TRBV6-5; TRBD1 matches at 7 bases. Trimming removed 6 bases from V and 8 bases from J; junction bases left unmatched: 6. The CDR3 totals 13 residues. The germline V gene encodes CDR1 MNHEY and CDR2 SVGAGI. The CDR3 nucleotides are TGTGCCAGCAGCCGACAGGGTGGCGAAAAACTGTTTTTT. As protein: CASSRQGGEKLFF.

This clone was found once. This chain uses TRBV2 with TRBJ2-3; possibly TRBD2 for D (5 bases). CDR3 length: 15 residues. The V and J ends lost 1 base and 6 bases respectively, with 14 bases between them. Germline CDR1 reads SNHLY; CDR2 reads FYNNEI. CDR3 DNA sequence: TGTGCCAGCAGTGAAGAGTCTCTAGCCTCGGATACGCAGTATTTT. Its translation is CASSEESLASDTQYF.

This clone was seen ten or more times. The rearrangement uses TRBV5-1 and TRBJ1-5; perhaps TRBD1 as D (5 bases). This CDR3 has 10 residues. The germline CDR1 and CDR2 sequences are SGHRS and YFSETQ. Trimming took off 7 bases at V and 15 bases at J, with 14 bases between the two ends. CDR3 sequence (DNA): TGCGCCAGCCCCCTGCGCGGGGGGCATTTT. Its protein is CASPLRGGHF.

The rearrangement links TRBV9 to TRBJ1-1; D is possibly TRBD1 (5 bases). This CDR3 is built from 12 residues. Between the trimmed V and J ends, which lost 3 bases and 8 bases, there was a span of 11 bases. Germline lookup yields CDR1 SGDLS and CDR2 YYNGEE. This chain's CDR3 is CASSAKEGEAFF. CDR3 DNA sequence: TGTGCCAGCAGCGCCAAAGAGGGGGAAGCTTTCTTT.

J is TRBJ2-7 and V is TRBV28; maybe TRBD1 (6 bases). Germline V gene lookup returns CDR1 MDHEN and CDR2 SYDVKM. The V gene lost 6 bases and the J gene lost 5 bases, with 17 bases spanning the gap. The CDR3 is 14 amino acids. The CDR3 spells CASSSFQGYDEQYF. For the CDR3, the DNA is TGTGCCAGCAGCAGCTTTCAGGGGTACGACGAGCAGTACTTC.

The gene calls are TRBV20-1 and TRBJ2-1; D remains unclear. V lost 6 bases and J 8 bases, leaving 11 bases between the germline ends. Germline V CDR1 and CDR2: DFQATT, SNEGSKA (reference sequence). The CDR3 is 11 amino acids. The CDR3 nucleotides read TGCAGTGCGTCCCAGGAGTATGAGCAGTTCTTC. Its protein is CSASQEYEQFF.

CDR3 region: CASLVPGQPQHF. The CDR3 nucleotides read TGTGCCTCCTTGGTCCCGGGTCAGCCCCAGCATTTT. V gene TRBV28 combines with J gene TRBJ1-5; no clear D gene. The CDR3 consists of 12 residues. Germline CDR1 is MDHEN and CDR2 is SYDVKM. V lost 11 bases and J lost 6, with 14 bases in between.

V is TRBV15 and J is TRBJ2-1; maybe TRBD2 (7 bases). Per the germline V gene, CDR1 is LNHNV and CDR2 is YYDKDF (reference sequence). This CDR3 contains 17 residues. Trimming shortened V by 0 bases and J by 4 bases, and 16 bases separated the two germline ends. CDR3 region: CATSRDSEGGAYNEQFF. The CDR3 region has the DNA TGTGCCACCAGCAGAGACTCGGAAGGGGGGGCTTACAATGAGCAGTTCTTC.

This clone has only one observation. The rearrangement joins TRBV7-9 to TRBJ1-4; 8 bases fit TRBD1. This CDR3 region has 17 residues. CDR1 is SEHNR, CDR2 FQNEAQ, per germline (reference sequence). Trimming at V came to 5 bases and at J to 7 bases, leaving 15 bases not matched to a gene. DNA for the CDR3: TGTGCCAGCAGCCCCCGACAGGGGACGACGAGGGTTGAAAAACTGTTTTTT. Protein product: CASSPRQGTTRVEKLFF.

The chain combines TRBV10-1 with TRBJ2-7; D is unclear. CDR3 size: 10 residues. From germline, CDR1 is WNHNN and CDR2 SYGVQD (reference sequence). Trimming left V 1 base short and J 5 bases short, with 0 bases between. CDR3 region: CASSEYEQYF. The CDR3 bases are TGCGCCAGCAGTGAGTACGAGCAGTACTTC.

The chain carries TRBV7-9 and TRBJ1-6; D is unresolved. The V end lost 7 bases, the J end lost 0 bases, and 13 bases lay between the germline ends. Germline V lookup: CDR1 SEHNR, CDR2 FQNEAQ (reference sequence). CDR3 length: 16 residues. The CDR3 DNA sequence: TGTGCCAGCATCGACGTCAGGAGCTCCTATAATTCACCCCTCCACTTT. Encoded protein: CASIDVRSSYNSPLHF.

V and J are TRBV19 and TRBJ2-3; 9 bases agree with TRBD1. The germline gives CDR1 LNHDA, CDR2 SQIVND (reference sequence). This CDR3 region has 15 residues. With V trimmed by 5 bases and J by 3 bases, 6 bases remained unmatched. CDR3 DNA sequence: TGTGCCAGTAGTGCGGAACAGGGGGCAACAGATACGCAGTATTTT. It encodes CASSAEQGATDTQYF.

This clone was recorded only once. This chain joins TRBV7-9 and TRBJ2-7; TRBD2 agrees at 9 bases. The CDR3 length is 15 residues. Germline CDR1 is SEHNR and CDR2 is FQNEAQ (reference sequence). The J segment lost 4 bases and the V segment lost 5 bases, leaving 9 bases of the junction unmatched. The CDR3 loop reads CASSPPAGGQYEQYF. The CDR3 DNA follows: TGTGCCAGCAGCCCGCCGGCGGGAGGGCAGTACGAGCAGTACTTC.

This chain connects TRBV5-6 to TRBJ1-3; D not certain. The CDR3 consists of 18 residues. Germline CDR1 and CDR2: SGHDT and YYEEEE. The V end lost 0 bases, the J end lost 0 bases, and 16 bases lay between the germline ends. DNA of the CDR3: TGTGCCAGCAGCTTGGCGGGGAATCTTGCGTCCTCTGGAAACACCATATATTTT. The encoded protein is CASSLAGNLASSGNTIYF. The full variable domain, rest sourced from reference TRBV5-6 and TRBJ1-3, is DAGVTQSPTHLIKTRGQQVTLRCSPKSGHDTVSWYQQALGQGPQFIFQYYEEEERQRGNFPDRFSGHQFPNYSSELNVNALLLGDSALYLCASSLAGNLASSGNTIYFGEGSWLTVV.

V usage is TRBV19 and J usage is TRBJ1-6; TRBD1 agrees at 8 bases. The V gene end was trimmed by 7 bases and the J gene end by 7 bases; junction bases not matched to a gene: 6. CDR3 size: 14 residues. Per germline, CDR1 LNHDA and CDR2 SQIVND (reference sequence). The CDR3 DNA reads as TGTGCCAGTACCCTGGACAGGGAAAATTCACCCCTCCACTTT. It is translated as CASTLDRENSPLHF.

The chain combines TRBV11-3 with TRBJ2-2; D is possibly TRBD1 (6 bases). The CDR3 covers 15 residues. V dropped 1 base and J dropped 2 bases, with 8 bases sitting between them. Germline V CDR1 and CDR2: SGHNT, YENEEA. CDR3 residues: CASSLVRGNTGELFF. DNA of the CDR3: TGTGCCAGCAGCTTAGTCAGGGGCAACACCGGGGAGCTGTTTTTT. The whole variable domain, filled in from reference TRBV11-3 and TRBJ2-2, reads EAGVVQSPRYKIIEKKQPVAFWCNPISGHNTLYWYLQNLGQGPELLIRYENEEAVDDSQLPKDRFSAERLKGVDSTLKIQPAELGDSAVYLCASSLVRGNTGELFFGEGSRLTVL.

The chain carries TRBV27 and TRBJ2-7, with 7 bases aligning to TRBD2. Germline CDR1 reads MNHEY; CDR2 reads SMNVEV (reference sequence). J gave up 3 bases and V 2 bases, and 4 bases lay outside the gene matches. The CDR3 totals 14 residues. In DNA form, the CDR3 reads TGTGCCAGCAGTTTACAAAGCGGGAACTACGAGCAGTACTTC. Amino acids: CASSLQSGNYEQYF.

The chain couples TRBV7-2 to TRBJ1-1; possible D gene TRBD1, 5 bases. V lost 5 bases and J lost 1, with 8 bases in between. The CDR3 loop spans 13 amino acids. Germline CDR1 reads SGHTA; CDR2 reads FQGNSA. CDR3 bases: TGTGCCAGCAGCAGACAGAGGAACACTGAAGCTTTCTTT. This codes for CASSRQRNTEAFF.

This chain uses TRBV7-9 with TRBJ1-1; D is undetermined. The CDR3 covers 15 residues. CDR1 and CDR2 (germline): SEHNR, FQNEAQ (reference sequence). Trimming removed 7 bases from V and 0 bases from J, with 15 bases in between. CDR3 nucleotides: TGTGCCAGCACCAACGTACGGAGCATGAACACTGAAGCTTTCTTT. This gives the protein CASTNVRSMNTEAFF.

V is TRBV5-1 and J is TRBJ1-1, with D maybe TRBD1 (5 bases). Germline V gives CDR1 SGHRS, CDR2 YFSETQ. The V end lost 5 bases, the J end lost 4 bases, and 21 bases lay between the germline ends. The CDR3 sequence is 16 residues long. The CDR3 protein is CASSWDGPLLGTEAFF. CDR3 DNA: TGCGCCAGCAGTTGGGACGGACCACTTTTGGGCACTGAAGCTTTCTTT.

The genes are TRBV27 and TRBJ2-6; maybe TRBD1 (5 bases). The germline CDR1 and CDR2 sequences are MNHEY and SMNVEV (reference sequence). Between the trimmed V and J ends, which lost 5 bases and 0 bases, there was a span of 14 bases. The CDR3 length is 17 residues. This CDR3 is CASSRNTGLSGANVLTF. CDR3 in DNA: TGTGCCAGCAGTCGCAATACAGGCCTCTCTGGGGCCAACGTCCTGACTTTC.